This is a list of T cell receptor beta chains from one sample in a study of T cell clonotyping in hematopoietic cell transplantation. Profiled with immunoSEQ multiplex PCR; TCRdb holds only in-frame clones, not every one. The table shows about 7,100 clones, with nearly 99% occurring only once. This sample comprised PBMCs, obtained 30 days after allogeneic stem cell transplant. These receptors came from a male patient in his sixties or seventies who had an allogeneic stem cell transplant from a related donor, so the T cells may come from the graft donor. Some clones in this sample may be carry-over from other donors' samples. Both conserved end residues are part of each CDR3. Fields, in order: CDR3 protein, V gene, CDR3 length.

CASSLTVDNEKLFF | TRBV25-1 | 14
CASSLGRGSDTQYF | TRBV11-3 | 14
CASSLVGPGLADQYF | TRBV7-2 | 15
CASSRDSKNTEAFF | TRBV19 | 14
CSSKGGDTEAFF | TRBV29-1 | 12
CASSKETGGNSPLHF | TRBV7-6 | 15
CASSLVTGGVEKLFF | TRBV7-9 | 15
CASSGERIDTQYF | TRBV2 | 13
CASSREGPGWETQYF | TRBV4-2 | 15
CAISDPRNQQGREGETQYF | TRBV10-3 | 19
CASGRTGSYEQYF | TRBV5-8 | 13
CASSYSSRMIGEQYF | TRBV6-5 | 15
CASSLDGSETQYF | TRBV11-3 | 13
CAARRTASTDTQYF | TRBV10-3 | 14
CASSLVEDTQYF | TRBV5-5 | 12
CASSKQGADFEQYF | TRBV19 | 14
CASSLNRAVTSPLHF | TRBV5-1 | 15
CVSSLVVAGIQTQYF | TRBV11-2 | 15
CASSYTGGGGYTF | TRBV6-5 | 13
CASSLGGPRYNSPLHF | TRBV5-4 | 16
CASSIPDSSYNEQFF | TRBV19 | 15
CASSNRDGRDGYTF | TRBV11-3 | 14
CASSSGGMNNSPLHF | TRBV7-9 | 15
CASSLGTGSGDGYTF | TRBV18 | 15
CASSLGGGEQYF | TRBV11-2 | 12
CAWSDPMNTEAFF | TRBV30 | 13
CASRHEAGVTDTQYF | TRBV5-1 | 15
CASSLEDGSLGQYF | TRBV5-1 | 14